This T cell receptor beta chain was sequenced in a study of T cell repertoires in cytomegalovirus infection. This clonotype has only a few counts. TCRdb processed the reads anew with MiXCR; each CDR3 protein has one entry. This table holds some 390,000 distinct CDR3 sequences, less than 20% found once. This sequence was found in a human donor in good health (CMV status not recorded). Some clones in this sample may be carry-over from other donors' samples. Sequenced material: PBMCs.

CDR3 loop: CASSLEAGGGEEQYF. DNA of the CDR3: TGTGCCAGCAGCTTAGAGGCGGGAGGGGGGGAGGAGCAGTACTTC. J is TRBJ2-7 and V is TRBV7-6; 9 bases fit TRBD2. V shed 1 base, J shed 7 bases, and the junction held 8 bases outside the gene matches. The CDR3 spans 15 residues. The V gene's germline CDR1 is SGHVS and CDR2 FNYEAQ.